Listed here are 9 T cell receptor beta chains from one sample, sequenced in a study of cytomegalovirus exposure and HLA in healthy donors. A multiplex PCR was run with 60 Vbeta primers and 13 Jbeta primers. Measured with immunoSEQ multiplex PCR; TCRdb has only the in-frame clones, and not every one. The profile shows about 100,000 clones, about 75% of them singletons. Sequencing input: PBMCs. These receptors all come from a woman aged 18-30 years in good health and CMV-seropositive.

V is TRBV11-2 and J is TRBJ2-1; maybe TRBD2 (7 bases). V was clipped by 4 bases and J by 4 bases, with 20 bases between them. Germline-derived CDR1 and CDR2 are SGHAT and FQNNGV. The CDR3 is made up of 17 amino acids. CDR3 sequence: CASSSRGRAGTYNEQFF. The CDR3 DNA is TGTGCCAGCAGCTCACGGGGGCGAGCGGGAACTTACAATGAGCAGTTCTTC.

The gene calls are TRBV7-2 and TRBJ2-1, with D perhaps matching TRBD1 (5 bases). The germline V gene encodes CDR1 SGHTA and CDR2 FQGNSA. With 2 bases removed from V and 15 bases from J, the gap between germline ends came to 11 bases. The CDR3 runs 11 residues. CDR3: CASSLTGLGFF. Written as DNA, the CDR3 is TGTGCCAGCAGCTTAACAGGCTTGGGGTTCTTC.

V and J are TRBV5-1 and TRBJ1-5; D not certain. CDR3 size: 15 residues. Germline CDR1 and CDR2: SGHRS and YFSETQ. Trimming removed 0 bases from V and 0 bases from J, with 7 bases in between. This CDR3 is CASSLDGNSNQPQHF. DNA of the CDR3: TGCGCCAGCAGCTTGGACGGGAATAGCAATCAGCCCCAGCATTTT.

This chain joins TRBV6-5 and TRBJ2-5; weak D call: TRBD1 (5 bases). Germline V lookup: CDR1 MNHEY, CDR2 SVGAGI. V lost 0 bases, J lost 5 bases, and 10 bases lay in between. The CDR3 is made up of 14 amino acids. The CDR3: CASSYSWGRETQYF. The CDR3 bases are TGTGCCAGCAGTTACTCGTGGGGCAGGGAGACCCAGTACTTC.

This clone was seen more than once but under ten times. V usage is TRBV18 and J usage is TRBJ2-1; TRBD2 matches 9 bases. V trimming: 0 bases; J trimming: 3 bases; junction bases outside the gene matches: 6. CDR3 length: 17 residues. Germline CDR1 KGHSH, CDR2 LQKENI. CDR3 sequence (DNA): TGTGCCAGCTCACCACCCGGATTGACTAGCGGCTACAATGAGCAGTTCTTC. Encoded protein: CASSPPGLTSGYNEQFF.

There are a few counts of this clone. The CDR3, as DNA: TGTGCCAGCAGTTTATCCCGGGGCTCTGGTAGCGGGAGAGCCCATGAGCAGTTCTTC. This sequence encodes CASSLSRGSGSGRAHEQFF. V and J are TRBV27 and TRBJ2-1, with 9 bases matching TRBD2. CDR3 size: 19 residues. Germline CDR1 MNHEY, CDR2 SMNVEV (reference sequence). The V segment lost 0 bases and the J segment 8 bases; nucleotides outside the gene matches: 17.

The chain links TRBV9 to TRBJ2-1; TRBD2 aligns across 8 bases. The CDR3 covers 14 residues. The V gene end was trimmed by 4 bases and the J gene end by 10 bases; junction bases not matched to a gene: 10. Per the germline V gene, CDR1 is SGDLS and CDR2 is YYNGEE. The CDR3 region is CASSNTGRAEEQFF. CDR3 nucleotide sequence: TGTGCCAGCAGCAATACCGGGAGGGCAGAGGAGCAGTTCTTC.

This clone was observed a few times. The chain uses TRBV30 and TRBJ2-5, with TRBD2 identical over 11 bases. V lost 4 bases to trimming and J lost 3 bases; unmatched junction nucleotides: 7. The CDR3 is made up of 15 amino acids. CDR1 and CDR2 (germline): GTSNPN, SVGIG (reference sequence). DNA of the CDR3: TGTGCCTGGAACCAACAACTAGCGGGAGAAGAGACCCAGTACTTC. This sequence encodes CAWNQQLAGEETQYF.

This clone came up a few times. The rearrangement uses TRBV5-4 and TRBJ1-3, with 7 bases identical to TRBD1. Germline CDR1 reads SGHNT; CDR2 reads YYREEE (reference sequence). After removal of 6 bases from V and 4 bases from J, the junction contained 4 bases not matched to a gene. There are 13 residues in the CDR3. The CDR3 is CASIPDRGNTIYF. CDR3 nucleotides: TGTGCCAGCATCCCGGACAGGGGAAACACCATATATTTT. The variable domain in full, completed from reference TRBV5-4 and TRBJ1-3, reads ETGVTQSPTHLIKTRGQQVTLRCSSQSGHNTVSWYQQALGQGPQFIFQYYREEENGRGNFPPRFSGLQFPNYSSELNVNALELDDSALYLCASIPDRGNTIYFGEGSWLTVV.